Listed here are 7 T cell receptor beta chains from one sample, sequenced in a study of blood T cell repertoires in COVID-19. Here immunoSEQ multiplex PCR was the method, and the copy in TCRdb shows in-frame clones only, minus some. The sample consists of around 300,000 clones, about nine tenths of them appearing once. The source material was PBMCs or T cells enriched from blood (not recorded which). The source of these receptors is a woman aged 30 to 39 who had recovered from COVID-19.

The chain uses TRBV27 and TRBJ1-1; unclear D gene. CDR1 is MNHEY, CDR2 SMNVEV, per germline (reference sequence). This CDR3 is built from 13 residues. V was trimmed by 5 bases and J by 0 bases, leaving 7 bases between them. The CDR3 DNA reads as TGTGCCAGCAGTAGAACTCTGAACACTGAAGCTTTCTTT. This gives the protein CASSRTLNTEAFF.

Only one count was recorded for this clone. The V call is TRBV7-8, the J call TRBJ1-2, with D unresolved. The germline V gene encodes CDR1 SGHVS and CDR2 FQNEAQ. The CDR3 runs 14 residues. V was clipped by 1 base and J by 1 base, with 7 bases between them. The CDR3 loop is CASSLGTVNYGYTF. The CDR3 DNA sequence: TGTGCCAGCAGCTTAGGAACAGTTAACTATGGCTACACCTTC.

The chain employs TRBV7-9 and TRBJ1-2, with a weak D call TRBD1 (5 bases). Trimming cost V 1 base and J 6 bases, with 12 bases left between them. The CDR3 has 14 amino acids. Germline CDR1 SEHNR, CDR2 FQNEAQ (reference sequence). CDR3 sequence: CASSLVQGINGYTF. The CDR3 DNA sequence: TGTGCCAGCAGCTTAGTGCAGGGAATCAATGGCTACACCTTC.

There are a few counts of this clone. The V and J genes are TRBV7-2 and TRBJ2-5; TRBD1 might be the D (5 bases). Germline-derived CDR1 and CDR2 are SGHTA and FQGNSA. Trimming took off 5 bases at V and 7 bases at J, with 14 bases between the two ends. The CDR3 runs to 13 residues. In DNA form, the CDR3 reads TGTGCCAGCAGCCCGAGACAGTTTGGGACCCAGTACTTC. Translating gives CASSPRQFGTQYF.

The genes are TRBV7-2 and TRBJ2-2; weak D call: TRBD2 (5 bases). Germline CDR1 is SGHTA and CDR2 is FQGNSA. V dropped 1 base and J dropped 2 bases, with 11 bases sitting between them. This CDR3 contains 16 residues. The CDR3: CASSLVPGLNTGELFF. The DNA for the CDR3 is TGTGCCAGCAGCTTAGTTCCGGGATTAAACACCGGGGAGCTGTTTTTT.

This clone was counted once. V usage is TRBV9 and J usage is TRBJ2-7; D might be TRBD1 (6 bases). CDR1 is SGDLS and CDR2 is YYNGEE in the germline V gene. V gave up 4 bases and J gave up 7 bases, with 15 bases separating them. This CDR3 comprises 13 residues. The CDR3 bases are TGTGCCAGCAGCCTACGACAGGAAGGGGAGCAGTACTTC. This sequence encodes CASSLRQEGEQYF.

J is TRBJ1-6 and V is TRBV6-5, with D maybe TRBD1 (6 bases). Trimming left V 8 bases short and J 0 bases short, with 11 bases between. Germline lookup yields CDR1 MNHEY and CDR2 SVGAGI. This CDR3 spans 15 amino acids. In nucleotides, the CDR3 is TGTGCCAGCGGGGGGGGCAGCTCCTATAATTCACCCCTCCACTTT. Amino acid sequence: CASGGGSSYNSPLHF.